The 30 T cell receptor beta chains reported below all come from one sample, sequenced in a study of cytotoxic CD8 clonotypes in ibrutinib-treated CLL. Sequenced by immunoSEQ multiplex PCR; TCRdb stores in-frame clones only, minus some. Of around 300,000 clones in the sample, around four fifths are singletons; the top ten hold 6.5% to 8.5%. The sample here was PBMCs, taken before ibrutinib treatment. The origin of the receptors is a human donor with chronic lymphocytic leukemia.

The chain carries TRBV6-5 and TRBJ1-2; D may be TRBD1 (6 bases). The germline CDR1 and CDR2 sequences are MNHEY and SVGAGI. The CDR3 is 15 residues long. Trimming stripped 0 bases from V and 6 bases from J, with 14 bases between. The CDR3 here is CASSYSMWGPNGYTF. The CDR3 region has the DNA TGTGCCAGCAGTTACTCTATGTGGGGGCCTAATGGCTACACCTTC.

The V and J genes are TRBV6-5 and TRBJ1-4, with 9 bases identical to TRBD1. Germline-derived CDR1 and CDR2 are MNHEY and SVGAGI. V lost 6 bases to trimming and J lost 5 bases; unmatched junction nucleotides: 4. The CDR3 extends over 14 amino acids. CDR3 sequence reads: CASRDRGLNEKLFF. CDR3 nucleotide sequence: TGTGCCAGCAGGGACAGGGGACTAAATGAAAAACTGTTTTTT.

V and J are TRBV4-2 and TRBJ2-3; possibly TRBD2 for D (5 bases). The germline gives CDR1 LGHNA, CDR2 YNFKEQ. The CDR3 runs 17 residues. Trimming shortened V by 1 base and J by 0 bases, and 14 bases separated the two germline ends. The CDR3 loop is CASSQGRRGGSTDTQYF. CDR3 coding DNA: TGTGCCAGCAGCCAAGGGAGGAGAGGCGGGAGCACAGATACGCAGTATTTT.

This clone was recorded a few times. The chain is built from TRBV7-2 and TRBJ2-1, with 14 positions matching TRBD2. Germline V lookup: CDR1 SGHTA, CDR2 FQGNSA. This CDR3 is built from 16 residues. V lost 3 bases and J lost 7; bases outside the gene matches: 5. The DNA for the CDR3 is TGTGCCAGCAGCTTGACTAGCGGGAGGGTCGGGAATGAGCAGTTCTTC. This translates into CASSLTSGRVGNEQFF.

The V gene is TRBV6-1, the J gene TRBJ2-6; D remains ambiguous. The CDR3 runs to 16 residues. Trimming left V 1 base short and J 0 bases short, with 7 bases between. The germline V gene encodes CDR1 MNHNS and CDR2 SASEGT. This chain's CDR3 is CASSEGLLSGANVLTF. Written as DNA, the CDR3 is TGTGCCAGCAGTGAAGGACTGCTCTCTGGGGCCAACGTCCTGACTTTC.

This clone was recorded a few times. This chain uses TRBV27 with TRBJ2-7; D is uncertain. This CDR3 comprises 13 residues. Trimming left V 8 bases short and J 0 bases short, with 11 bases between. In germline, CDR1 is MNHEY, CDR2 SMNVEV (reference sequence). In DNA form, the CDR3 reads TGTGCCAGCCGCTCGGACGGCTCCTACGAGCAGTACTTC. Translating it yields CASRSDGSYEQYF.

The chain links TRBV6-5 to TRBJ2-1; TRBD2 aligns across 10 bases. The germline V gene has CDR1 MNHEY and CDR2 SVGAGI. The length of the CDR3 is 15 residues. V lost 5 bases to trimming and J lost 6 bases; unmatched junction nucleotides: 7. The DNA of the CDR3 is TGTGCCAGCAGTCCGCTAGCGGGAGTAGGCAATGAGCAGTTCTTC. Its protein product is CASSPLAGVGNEQFF.

Here the CDR3 reads CASSNTGAGELFF. The CDR3 nucleotides are TGTGCCAGCAGCAACACAGGGGCCGGGGAGCTGTTTTTT. This chain joins TRBV7-3 and TRBJ2-2; 7 nucleotides align to TRBD1. CDR1 and CDR2 from the germline V gene are SGHTA and FQGTGA. This CDR3 comprises 13 residues. J gave up 6 bases and V 5 bases, and 3 bases lay outside the gene matches.

The CDR3 region is CASSLGPGRNQPQHF. For the CDR3, the DNA is TGTGCCAGCAGCTTAGGACCAGGGCGCAATCAGCCCCAGCATTTT. The genes are TRBV7-6 and TRBJ1-5; D may be TRBD1 (5 bases). The CDR3 spans 15 residues. The germline gives CDR1 SGHVS, CDR2 FNYEAQ. V shed 1 base and J shed 2 bases, with 9 bases lying between them. The whole variable domain, filled in from reference TRBV7-6 and TRBJ1-5, reads GAGVSQSPRYKVTKRGQDVALRCDPISGHVSLYWYRQALGQGPEFLTYFNYEAQQDKSGLPNDRFSAERPEGSISTLTIQRTEQRDSAMYRCASSLGPGRNQPQHFGDGTRLSIL.

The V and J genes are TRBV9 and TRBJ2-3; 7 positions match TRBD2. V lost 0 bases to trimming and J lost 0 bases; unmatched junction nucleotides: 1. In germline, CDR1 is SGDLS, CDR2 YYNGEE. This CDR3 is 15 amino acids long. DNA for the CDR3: TGTGCCAGCAGCGTAGGTAGCGGGAGCACAGATACGCAGTATTTT. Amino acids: CASSVGSGSTDTQYF.

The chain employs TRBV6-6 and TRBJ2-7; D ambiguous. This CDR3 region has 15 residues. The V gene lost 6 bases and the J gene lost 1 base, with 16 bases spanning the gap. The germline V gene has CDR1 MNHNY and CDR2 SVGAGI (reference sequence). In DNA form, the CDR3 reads TGTGCCAGCAGGGGCCCAACGACGGAATCCTACGAGCAGTACTTC. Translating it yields CASRGPTTESYEQYF.

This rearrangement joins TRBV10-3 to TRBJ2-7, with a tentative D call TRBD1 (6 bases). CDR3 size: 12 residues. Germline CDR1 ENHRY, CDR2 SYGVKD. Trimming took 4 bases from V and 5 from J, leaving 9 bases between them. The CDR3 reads CAISGRQDEQYF. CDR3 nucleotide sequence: TGTGCCATCAGTGGCCGACAGGACGAGCAGTACTTC.

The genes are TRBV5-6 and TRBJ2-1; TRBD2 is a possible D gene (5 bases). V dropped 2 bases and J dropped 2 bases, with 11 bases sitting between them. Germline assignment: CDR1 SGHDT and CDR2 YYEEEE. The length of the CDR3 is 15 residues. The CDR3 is CASSLPEGPYNEQFF. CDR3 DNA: TGTGCCAGCAGCTTACCCGAGGGTCCCTACAATGAGCAGTTCTTC. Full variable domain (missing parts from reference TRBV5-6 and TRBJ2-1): DAGVTQSPTHLIKTRGQQVTLRCSPKSGHDTVSWYQQALGQGPQFIFQYYEEEERQRGNFPDRFSGHQFPNYSSELNVNALLLGDSALYLCASSLPEGPYNEQFFGPGTRLTVL.

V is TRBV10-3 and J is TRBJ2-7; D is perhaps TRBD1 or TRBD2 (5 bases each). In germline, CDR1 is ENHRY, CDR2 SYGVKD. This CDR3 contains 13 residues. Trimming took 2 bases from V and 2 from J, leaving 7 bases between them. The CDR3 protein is CAISEEGPYEQYF. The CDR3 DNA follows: TGTGCCATCAGTGAGGAGGGACCCTACGAGCAGTACTTC.

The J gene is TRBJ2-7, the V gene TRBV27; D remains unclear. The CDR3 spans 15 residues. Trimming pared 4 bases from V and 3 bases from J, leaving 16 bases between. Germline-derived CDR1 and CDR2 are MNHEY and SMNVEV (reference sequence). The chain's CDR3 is CASSSFVGSFYEQYF. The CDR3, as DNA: TGTGCCAGCAGTTCTTTTGTGGGTTCCTTCTACGAGCAGTACTTC.

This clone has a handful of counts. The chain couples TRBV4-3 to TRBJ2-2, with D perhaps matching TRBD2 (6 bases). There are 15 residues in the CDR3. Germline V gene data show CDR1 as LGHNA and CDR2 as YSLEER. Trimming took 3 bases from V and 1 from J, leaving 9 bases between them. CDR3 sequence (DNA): TGCGCCAGCAGCCAGAGCGGGTTGAACACCGGGGAGCTGTTTTTT. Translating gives CASSQSGLNTGELFF.

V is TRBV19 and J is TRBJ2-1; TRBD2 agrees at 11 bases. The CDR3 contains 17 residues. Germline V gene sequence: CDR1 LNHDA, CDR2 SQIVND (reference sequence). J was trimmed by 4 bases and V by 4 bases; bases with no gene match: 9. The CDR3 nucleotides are TGTGCCAGTAGTAAGGGGGGCCTAGCGGGAGGATACAATGAGCAGTTCTTC. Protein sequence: CASSKGGLAGGYNEQFF.

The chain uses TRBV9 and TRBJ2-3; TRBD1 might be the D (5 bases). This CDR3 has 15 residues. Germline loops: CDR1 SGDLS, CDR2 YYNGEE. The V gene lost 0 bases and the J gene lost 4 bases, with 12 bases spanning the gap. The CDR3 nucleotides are TGTGCCAGCAGCGTAGCGCAGGGATCATCAGATACGCAGTATTTT. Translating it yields CASSVAQGSSDTQYF.

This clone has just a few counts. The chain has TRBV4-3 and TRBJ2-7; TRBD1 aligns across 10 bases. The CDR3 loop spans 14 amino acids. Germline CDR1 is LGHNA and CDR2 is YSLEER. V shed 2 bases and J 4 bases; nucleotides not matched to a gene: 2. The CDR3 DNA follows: TGCGCCAGCAGCCAAAGACAGGGGGCTTACGAGCAGTACTTC. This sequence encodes CASSQRQGAYEQYF.

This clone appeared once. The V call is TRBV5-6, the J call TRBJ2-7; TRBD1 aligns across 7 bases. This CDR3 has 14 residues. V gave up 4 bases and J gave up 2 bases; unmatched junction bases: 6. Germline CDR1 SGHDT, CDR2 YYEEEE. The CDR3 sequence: CASSPRTGAYEQYF. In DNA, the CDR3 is TGTGCCAGCAGCCCTAGGACAGGAGCCTACGAGCAGTACTTC. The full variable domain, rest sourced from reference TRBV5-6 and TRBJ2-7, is DAGVTQSPTHLIKTRGQQVTLRCSPKSGHDTVSWYQQALGQGPQFIFQYYEEEERQRGNFPDRFSGHQFPNYSSELNVNALLLGDSALYLCASSPRTGAYEQYFGPGTRLTVT.

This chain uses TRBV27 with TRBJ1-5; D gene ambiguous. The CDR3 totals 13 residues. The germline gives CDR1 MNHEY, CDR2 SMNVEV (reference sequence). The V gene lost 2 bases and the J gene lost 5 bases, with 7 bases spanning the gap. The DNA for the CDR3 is TGTGCCAGCAGTTTAAGTTTCTATCAGCCCCAGCATTTT. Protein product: CASSLSFYQPQHF.

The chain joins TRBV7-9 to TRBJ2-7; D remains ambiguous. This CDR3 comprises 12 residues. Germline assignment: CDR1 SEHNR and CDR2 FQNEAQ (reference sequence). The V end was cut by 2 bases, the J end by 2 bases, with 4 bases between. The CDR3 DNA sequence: TGTGCCAGCAGCTTACAACCCTACGAGCAGTACTTC. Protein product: CASSLQPYEQYF.

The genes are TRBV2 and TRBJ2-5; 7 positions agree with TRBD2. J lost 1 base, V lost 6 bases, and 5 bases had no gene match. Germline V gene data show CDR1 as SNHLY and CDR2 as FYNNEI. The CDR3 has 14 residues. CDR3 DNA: TGTGCCAGCAGGGGAGGGACTTTCCAAGAGACCCAGTACTTC. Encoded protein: CASRGGTFQETQYF.

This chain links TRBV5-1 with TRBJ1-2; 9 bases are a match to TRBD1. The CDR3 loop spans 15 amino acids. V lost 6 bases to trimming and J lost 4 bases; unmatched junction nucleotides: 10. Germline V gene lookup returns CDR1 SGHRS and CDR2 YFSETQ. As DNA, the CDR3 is TGCGCCAGCAACCCAGACAGGGGGAACGTCTATGGCTACACCTTC. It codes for CASNPDRGNVYGYTF.

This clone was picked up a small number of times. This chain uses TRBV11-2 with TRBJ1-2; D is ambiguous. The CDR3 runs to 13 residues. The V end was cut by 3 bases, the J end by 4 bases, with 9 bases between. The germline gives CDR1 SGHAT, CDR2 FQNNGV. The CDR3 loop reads CASSFGLGYGYTF. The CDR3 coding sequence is TGTGCCAGCAGCTTTGGGCTCGGCTATGGCTACACCTTC.

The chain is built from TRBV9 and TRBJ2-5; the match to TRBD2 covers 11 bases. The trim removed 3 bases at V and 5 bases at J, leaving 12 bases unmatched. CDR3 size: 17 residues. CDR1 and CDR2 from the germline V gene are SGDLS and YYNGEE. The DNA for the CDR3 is TGTGCCAGCAGCGCTCGGGAACTAGCGGGAGCCGGGGAGACCCAGTACTTC. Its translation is CASSARELAGAGETQYF.

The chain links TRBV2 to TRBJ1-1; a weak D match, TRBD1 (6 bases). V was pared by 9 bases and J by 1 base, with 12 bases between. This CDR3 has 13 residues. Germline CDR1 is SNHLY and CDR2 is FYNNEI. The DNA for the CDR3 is TGTGCCAGTTCGGGACAACCGAACACTGAAGCTTTCTTT. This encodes CASSGQPNTEAFF.

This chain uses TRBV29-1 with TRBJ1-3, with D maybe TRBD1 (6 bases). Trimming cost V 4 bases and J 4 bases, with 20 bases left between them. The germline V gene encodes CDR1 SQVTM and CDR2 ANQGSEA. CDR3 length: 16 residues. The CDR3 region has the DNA TGCAGCGTTGGTTCCCAAGGGGGACATATCGGAAACACCATATATTTT. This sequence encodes CSVGSQGGHIGNTIYF.

CDR3 in amino acids: CASSAEGTQYF. CDR3 nucleotides: TGTGCCAGCAGCGCCGAGGGTACGCAGTATTTT. The genes are TRBV9 and TRBJ2-3; tentatively, D is TRBD2 (5 bases). This CDR3 region has 11 residues. Germline V gene lookup returns CDR1 SGDLS and CDR2 YYNGEE. Trimming pared 3 bases from V and 8 bases from J, leaving 7 bases between.

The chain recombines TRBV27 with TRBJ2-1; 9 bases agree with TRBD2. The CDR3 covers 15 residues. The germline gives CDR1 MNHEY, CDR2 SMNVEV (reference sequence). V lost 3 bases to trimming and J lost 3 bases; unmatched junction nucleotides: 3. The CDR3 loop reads CASSFGRGGYNEQFF. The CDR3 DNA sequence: TGTGCCAGCAGTTTTGGGCGGGGGGGCTACAATGAGCAGTTCTTC.